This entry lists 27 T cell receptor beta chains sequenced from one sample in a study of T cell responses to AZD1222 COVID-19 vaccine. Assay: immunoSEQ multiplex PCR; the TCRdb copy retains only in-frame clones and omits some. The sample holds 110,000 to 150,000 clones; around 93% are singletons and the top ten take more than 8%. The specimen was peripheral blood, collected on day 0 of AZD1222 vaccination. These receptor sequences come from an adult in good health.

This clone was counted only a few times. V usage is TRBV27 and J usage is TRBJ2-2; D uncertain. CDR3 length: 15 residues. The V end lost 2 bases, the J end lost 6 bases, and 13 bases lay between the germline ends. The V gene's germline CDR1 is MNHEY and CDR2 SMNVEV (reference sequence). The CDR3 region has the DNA TGTGCCAGCAGTTTAACTTCGTCAGGATCCGGGGAGCTGTTTTTT. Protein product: CASSLTSSGSGELFF.

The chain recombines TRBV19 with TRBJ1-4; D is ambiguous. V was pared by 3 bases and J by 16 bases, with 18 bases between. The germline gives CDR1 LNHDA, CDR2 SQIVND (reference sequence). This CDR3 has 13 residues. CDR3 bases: TGTGCCAGTAGTATGCAAGAGACATCTGACCGGTTTTTT. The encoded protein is CASSMQETSDRFF.

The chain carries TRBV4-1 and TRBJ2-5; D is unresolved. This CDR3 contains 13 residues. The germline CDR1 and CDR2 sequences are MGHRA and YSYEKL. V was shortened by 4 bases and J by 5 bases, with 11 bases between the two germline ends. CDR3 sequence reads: CASSPTVRETQYF. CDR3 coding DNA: TGCGCCAGCAGCCCAACTGTGAGGGAGACCCAGTACTTC.

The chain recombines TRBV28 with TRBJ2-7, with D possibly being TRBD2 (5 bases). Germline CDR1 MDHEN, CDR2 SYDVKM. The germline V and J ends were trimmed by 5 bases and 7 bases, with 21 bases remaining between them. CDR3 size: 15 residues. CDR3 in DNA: TGTGCCAGCAGTCCCCGGGGTTTACGTGGATCTGAGCAGTACTTC. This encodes CASSPRGLRGSEQYF.

CDR3 loop: CASRQSLGQPQHF. As DNA, the CDR3 is TGTGCCAGCAGACAATCTTTGGGCCAGCCCCAGCATTTT. The chain uses TRBV6-5 and TRBJ1-5; D gene uncertain. Trimming removed 6 bases from V and 7 bases from J, with 13 bases in between. The CDR3 is made up of 13 amino acids. Germline V gene lookup returns CDR1 MNHEY and CDR2 SVGAGI.

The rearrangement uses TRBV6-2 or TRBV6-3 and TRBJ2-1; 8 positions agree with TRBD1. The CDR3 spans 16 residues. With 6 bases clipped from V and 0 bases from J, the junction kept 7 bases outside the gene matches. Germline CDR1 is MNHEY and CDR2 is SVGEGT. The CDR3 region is CASSRTTGGSYNEQFF. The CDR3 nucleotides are TGTGCCAGCAGCAGAACAACAGGGGGCTCCTACAATGAGCAGTTCTTC.

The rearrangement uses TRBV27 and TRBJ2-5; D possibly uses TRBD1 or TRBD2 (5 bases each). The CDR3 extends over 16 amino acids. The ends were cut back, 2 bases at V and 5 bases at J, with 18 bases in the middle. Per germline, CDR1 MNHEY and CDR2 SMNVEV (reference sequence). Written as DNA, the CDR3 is TGTGCCAGCAGTTTAGTGGGGACGAGGATTTGGGAGACCCAGTACTTC. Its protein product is CASSLVGTRIWETQYF.

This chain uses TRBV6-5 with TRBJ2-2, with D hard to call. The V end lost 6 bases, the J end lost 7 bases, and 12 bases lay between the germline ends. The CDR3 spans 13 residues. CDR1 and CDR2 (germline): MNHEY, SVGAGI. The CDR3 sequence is CASSTVGNGELFF. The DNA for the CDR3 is TGTGCCAGCAGCACGGTTGGGAACGGGGAGCTGTTTTTT.

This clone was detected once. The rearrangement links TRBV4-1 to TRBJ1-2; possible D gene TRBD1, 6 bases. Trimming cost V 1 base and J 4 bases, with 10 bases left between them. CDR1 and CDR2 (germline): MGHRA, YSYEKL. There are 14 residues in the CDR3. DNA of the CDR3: TGCGCCAGCAGCCAAGTCCTCAGGGGCTATGGCTACACCTTC. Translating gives CASSQVLRGYGYTF.

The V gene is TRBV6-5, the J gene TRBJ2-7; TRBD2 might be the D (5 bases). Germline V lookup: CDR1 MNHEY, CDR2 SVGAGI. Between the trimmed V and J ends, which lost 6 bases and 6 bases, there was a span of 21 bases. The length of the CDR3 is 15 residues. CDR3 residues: CASSRMMSFGGEQYF. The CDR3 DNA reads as TGTGCCAGCAGCCGAATGATGTCCTTCGGAGGCGAGCAGTACTTC.

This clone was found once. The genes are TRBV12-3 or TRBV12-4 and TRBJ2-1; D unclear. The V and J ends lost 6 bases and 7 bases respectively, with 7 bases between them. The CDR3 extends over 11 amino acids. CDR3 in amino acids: CASRGLNEQFF. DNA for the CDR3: TGTGCCAGCAGGGGCTTAAATGAGCAGTTCTTC.

Written as DNA, the CDR3 is TGTGCCAGCAGCTTCCCCCTGGGAAACTATGGCTACACCTTC. This encodes CASSFPLGNYGYTF. The chain joins TRBV5-4 to TRBJ1-2; D is undetermined. Germline V gene lookup returns CDR1 SGHNT and CDR2 YYREEE (reference sequence). The CDR3 is 14 amino acids. Between the trimmed V and J ends, which lost 2 bases and 2 bases, there was a span of 10 bases.

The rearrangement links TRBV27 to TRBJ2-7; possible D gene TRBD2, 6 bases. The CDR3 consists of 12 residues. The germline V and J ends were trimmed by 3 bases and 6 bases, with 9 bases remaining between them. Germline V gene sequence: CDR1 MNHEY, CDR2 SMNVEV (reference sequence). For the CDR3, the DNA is TGTGCCAGCAGTTTTGGAGGGTCCGAGCAGTACTTC. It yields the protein CASSFGGSEQYF.

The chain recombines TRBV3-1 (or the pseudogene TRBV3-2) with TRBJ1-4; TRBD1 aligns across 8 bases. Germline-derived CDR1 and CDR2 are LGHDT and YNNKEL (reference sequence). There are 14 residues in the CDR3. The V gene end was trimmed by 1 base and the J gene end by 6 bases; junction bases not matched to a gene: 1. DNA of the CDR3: TGTGCCAGCAGCCAAGGGGACAGGCATGAAAAACTGTTTTTT. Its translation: CASSQGDRHEKLFF.

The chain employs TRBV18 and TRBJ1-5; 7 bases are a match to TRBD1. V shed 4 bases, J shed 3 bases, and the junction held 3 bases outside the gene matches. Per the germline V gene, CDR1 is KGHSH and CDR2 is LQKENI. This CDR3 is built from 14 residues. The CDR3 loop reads CASSQTGPNQPQHF. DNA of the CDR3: TGTGCCAGCTCACAGACAGGGCCCAATCAGCCCCAGCATTTT. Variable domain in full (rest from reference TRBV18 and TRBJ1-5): NAGVMQNPRHLVRRRGQEARLRCSPMKGHSHVYWYRQLPEEGLKFMVYLQKENIIDESGMPKERFSAEFPKEGPSILRIQQVVRGDSAAYFCASSQTGPNQPQHFGDGTRLSIL.

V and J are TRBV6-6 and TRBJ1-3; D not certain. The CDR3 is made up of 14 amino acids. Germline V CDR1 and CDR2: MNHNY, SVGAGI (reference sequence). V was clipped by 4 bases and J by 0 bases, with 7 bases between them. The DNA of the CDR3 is TGTGCCAGCAGTTCCCGCCCCTCTGGAAACACCATATATTTT. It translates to CASSSRPSGNTIYF.

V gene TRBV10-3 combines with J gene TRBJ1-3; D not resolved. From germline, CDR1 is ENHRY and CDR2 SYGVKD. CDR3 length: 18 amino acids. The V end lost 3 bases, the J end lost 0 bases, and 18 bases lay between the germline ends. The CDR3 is CAISEQSRPLGSGNTIYF. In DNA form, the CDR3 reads TGTGCCATCAGTGAACAATCTAGACCCTTGGGCTCTGGAAACACCATATATTTT.

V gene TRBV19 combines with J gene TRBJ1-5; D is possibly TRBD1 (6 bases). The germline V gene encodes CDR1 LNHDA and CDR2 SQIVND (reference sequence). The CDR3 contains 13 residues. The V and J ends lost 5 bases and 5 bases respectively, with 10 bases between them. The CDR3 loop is CASSQQGYQPQHF. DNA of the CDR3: TGTGCCAGTAGTCAACAGGGTTATCAGCCCCAGCATTTT.

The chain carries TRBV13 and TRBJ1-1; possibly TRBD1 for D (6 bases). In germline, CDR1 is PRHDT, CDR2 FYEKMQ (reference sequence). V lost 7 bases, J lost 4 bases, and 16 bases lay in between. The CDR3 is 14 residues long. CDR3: CASKAPTGTTEAFF. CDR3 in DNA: TGTGCCAGCAAAGCCCCAACAGGGACCACTGAAGCTTTCTTT.

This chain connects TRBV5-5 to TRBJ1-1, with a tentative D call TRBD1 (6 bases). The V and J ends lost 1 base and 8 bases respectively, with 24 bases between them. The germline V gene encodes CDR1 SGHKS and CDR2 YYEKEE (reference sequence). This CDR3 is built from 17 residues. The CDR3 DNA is TGTGCCAGCAGCTTGTCCTACCCTAATATTTGGACAGTAGAAGCTTTCTTT. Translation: CASSLSYPNIWTVEAFF.

The CDR3 nucleotides read TGTGCCAGCAGTTTAGGCGGATATTCACCCCTCCACTTT. Protein product: CASSLGGYSPLHF. The rearrangement joins TRBV12-3 or TRBV12-4 to TRBJ1-6; no definite D call. CDR3 length equals 13 residues. Trimming took 1 base from V and 8 from J, leaving 6 bases between them.

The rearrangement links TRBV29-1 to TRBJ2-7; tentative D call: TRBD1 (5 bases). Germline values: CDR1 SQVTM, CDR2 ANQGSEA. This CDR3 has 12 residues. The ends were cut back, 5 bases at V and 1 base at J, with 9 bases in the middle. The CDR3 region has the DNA TGCAGCGTTTCCCGACAGTCCTACGAGCAGTACTTC. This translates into CSVSRQSYEQYF.

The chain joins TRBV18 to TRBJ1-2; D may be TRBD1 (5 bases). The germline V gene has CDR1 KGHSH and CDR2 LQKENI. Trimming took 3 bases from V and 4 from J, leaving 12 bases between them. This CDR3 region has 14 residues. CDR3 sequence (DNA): TGTGCCAGCTCACCGGGCCGGGACTCCTATGGCTACACCTTC. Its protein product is CASSPGRDSYGYTF.

The CDR3 sequence: CASSQDRRSGDGTGYTF. The DNA for the CDR3 is TGCGCCAGCAGCCAAGATAGGCGGTCGGGGGACGGGACCGGCTACACCTTC. This chain joins TRBV4-3 and TRBJ1-2; D is possibly TRBD1 (5 bases). With 0 bases removed from V and 8 bases from J, the gap between germline ends came to 22 bases. The CDR3 sequence is 17 residues long. Germline V gives CDR1 LGHNA, CDR2 YSLEER.

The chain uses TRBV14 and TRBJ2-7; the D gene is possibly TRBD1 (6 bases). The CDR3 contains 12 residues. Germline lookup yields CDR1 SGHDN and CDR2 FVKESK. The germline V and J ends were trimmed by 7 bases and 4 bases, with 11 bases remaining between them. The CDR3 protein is CASNTQGYEQYF. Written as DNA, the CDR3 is TGTGCCAGCAACACACAGGGTTACGAGCAGTACTTC.

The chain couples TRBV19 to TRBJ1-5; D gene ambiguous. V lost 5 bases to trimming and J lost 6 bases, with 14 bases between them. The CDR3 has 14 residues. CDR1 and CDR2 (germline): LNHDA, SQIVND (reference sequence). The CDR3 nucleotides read TGTGCCAGTAGTTTCCATGAGGGCGGTCAGCCCCAGCATTTT. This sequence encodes CASSFHEGGQPQHF.

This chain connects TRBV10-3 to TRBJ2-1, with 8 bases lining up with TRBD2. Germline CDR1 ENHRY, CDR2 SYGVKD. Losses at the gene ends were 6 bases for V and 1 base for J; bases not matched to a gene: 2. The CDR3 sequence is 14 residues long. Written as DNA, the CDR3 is TGTGCCATCAGAGCGGGGGAGTCCTACAATGAGCAGTTCTTC. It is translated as CAIRAGESYNEQFF.